Below, one T cell receptor beta chain is given with its context. The sample originates from a study of T cell responses to AZD1222 COVID-19 vaccine. TCRdb keeps only in-frame clones here, not all; method: immunoSEQ multiplex PCR. The sample yields about 170,000 clones, around 88% seen once. The source material was peripheral blood, sampled 28 days after the second AZD1222 dose. This clonotype was sampled from an adult who received the AZD1222 COVID-19 vaccine.

The CDR3 nucleotides read TGTGCCAGCAGCTTAGGCGCCGGACAGGGTGTCTATGGCTACACCTTC. It yields the protein CASSLGAGQGVYGYTF. This rearrangement joins TRBV11-2 to TRBJ1-2; TRBD1 matches at 8 bases. Germline-derived CDR1 and CDR2 are SGHAT and FQNNGV. The CDR3 has 16 residues. With 1 base clipped from V and 4 bases from J, the junction kept 8 bases outside the gene matches.